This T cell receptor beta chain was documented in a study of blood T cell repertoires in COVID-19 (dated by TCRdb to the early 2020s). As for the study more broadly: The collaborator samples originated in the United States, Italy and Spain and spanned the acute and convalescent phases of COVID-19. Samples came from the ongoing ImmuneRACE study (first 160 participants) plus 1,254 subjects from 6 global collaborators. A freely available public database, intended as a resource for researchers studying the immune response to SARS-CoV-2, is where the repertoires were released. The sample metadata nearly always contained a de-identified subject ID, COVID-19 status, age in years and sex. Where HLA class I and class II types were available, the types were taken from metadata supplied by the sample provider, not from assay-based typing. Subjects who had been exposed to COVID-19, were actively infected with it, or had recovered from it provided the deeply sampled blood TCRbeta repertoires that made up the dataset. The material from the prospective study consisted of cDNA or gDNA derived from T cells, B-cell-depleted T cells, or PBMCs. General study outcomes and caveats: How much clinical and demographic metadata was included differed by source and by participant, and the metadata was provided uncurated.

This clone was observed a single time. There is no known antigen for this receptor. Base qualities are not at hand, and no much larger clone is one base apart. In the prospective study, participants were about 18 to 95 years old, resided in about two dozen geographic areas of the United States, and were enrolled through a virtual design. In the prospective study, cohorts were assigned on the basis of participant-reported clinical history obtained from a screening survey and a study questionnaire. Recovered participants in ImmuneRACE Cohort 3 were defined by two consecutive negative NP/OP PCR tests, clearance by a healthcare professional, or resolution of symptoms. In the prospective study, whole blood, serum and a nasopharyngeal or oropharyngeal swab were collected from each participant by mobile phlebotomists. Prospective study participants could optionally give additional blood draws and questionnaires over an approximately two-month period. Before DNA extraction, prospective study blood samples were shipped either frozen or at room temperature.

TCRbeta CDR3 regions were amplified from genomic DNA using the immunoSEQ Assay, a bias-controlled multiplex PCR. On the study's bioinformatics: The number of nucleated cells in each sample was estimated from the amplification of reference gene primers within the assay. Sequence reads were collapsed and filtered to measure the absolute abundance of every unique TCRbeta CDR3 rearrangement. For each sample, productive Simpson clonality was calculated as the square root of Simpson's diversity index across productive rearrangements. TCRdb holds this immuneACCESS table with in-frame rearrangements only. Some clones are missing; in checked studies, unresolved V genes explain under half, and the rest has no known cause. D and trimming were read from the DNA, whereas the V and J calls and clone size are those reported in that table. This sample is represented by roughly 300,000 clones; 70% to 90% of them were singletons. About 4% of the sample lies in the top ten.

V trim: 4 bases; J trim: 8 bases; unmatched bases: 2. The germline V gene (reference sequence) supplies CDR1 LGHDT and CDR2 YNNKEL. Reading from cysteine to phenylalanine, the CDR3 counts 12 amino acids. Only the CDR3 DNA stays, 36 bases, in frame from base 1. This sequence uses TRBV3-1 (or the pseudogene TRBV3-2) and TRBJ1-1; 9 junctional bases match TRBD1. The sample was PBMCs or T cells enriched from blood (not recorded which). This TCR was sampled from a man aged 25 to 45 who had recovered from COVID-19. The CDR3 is CASSRGQGEAFF. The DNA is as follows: TGTGCCAGCAGCCGGGGACAGGGCGAAGCTTTCTTT.